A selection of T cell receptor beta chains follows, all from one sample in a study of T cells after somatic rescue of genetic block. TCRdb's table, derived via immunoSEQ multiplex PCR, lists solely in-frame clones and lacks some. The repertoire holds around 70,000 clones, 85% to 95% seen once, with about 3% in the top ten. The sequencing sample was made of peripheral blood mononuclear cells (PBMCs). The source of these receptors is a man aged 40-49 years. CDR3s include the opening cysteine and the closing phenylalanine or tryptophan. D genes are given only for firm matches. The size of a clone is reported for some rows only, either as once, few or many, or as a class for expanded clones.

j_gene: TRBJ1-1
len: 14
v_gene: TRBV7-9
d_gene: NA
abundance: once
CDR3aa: CASSLEGGGTEAFF
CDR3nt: TGTGCCAGCAGCTTAGAGGGAGGGGGCACTGAAGCTTTCTTT

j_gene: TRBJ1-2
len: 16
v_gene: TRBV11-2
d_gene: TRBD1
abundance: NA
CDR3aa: CASSLGSGGMSLGYTF
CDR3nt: TGTGCCAGCAGCTTAGGGTCAGGGGGCATGAGTTTAGGCTACACCTTC

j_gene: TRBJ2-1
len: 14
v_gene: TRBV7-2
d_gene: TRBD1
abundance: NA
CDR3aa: CASTKDRGSDEQFF
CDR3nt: TGTGCCAGCACCAAGGACAGGGGGAGCGATGAGCAGTTCTTC

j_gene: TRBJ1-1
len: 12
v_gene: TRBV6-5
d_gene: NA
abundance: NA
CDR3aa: CASSYSRTEAFF
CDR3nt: TGTGCCAGCAGTTACTCCCGGACTGAAGCTTTCTTT

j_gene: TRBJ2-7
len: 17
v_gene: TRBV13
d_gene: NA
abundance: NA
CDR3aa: CASSLRTNPWGSYEQYF
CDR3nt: TGTGCCAGCAGCTTAAGGACAAACCCTTGGGGTAGCTACGAGCAGTACTTC

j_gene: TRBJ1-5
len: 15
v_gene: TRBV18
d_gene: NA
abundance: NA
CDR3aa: CASSPETGRNQPQHF
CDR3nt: TGTGCCAGCTCACCCGAGACAGGAAGAAACCAGCCCCAGCATTTT

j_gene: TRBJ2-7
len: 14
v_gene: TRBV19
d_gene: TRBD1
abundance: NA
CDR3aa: CASSMTGGRYEQYF
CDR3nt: TGTGCCAGTAGTATGACAGGGGGGCGCTACGAGCAGTACTTC

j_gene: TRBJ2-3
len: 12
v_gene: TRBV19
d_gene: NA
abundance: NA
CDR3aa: CASRTGGDTQYF
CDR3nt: TGTGCCAGTAGAACCGGTGGCGATACGCAGTATTTT

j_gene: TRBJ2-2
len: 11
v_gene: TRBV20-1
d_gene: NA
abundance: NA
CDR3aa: CSARGTGELFF
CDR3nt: TGCAGTGCGCGGGGCACCGGGGAGCTGTTTTTT

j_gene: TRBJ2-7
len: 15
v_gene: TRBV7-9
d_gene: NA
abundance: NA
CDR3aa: CASSSHSSLSYEQYF
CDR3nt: TGTGCCAGCAGCTCCCATAGTTCCCTCTCCTACGAGCAGTACTTC

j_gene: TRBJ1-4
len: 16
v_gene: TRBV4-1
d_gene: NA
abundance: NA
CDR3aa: CASSQGSRESNEKLFF
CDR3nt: TGCGCCAGCAGCCAAGGGTCAAGAGAGTCTAATGAAAAACTGTTTTTT

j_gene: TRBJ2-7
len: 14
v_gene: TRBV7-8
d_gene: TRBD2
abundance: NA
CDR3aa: CASSLARLAYEQYF
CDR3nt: TGTGCCAGCAGCTTAGCGCGACTAGCGTACGAGCAGTACTTC

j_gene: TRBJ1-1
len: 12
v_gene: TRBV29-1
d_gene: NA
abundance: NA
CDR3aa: CSGRTGNTEAFF
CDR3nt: TGCAGCGGGAGGACGGGGAACACTGAAGCTTTCTTT

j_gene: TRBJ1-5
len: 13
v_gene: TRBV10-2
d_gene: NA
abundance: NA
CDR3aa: CASSVRNNQPQHF
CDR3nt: TGCGCCAGCAGTGTCAGGAACAATCAGCCCCAGCATTTT

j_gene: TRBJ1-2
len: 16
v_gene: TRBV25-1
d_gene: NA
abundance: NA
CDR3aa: CASSPDEGIGTEGYTF
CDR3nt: TGTGCCAGCAGTCCTGACGAGGGTATCGGCACGGAAGGCTACACCTTC

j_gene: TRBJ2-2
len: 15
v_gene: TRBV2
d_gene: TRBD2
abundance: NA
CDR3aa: CASKTSGITTGELFF
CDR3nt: TGTGCCAGCAAGACTAGCGGGATCACCACCGGGGAGCTGTTTTTT

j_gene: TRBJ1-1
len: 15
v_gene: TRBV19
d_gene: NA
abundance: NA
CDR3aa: CASVSFQGRRTEAFF
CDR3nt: TGTGCCAGTGTTTCATTCCAGGGGCGTAGGACTGAAGCTTTCTTT

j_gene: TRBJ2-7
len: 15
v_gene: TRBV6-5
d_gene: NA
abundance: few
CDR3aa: CASSYEGVSQREQYF
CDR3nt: TGTGCCAGCAGTTACGAGGGGGTTAGTCAGCGCGAGCAGTACTTC

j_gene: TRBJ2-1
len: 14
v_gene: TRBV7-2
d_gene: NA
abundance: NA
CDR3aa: CASSSVSFLTEQFF
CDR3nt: TGTGCCAGCAGCTCAGTGTCTTTTCTGACTGAGCAGTTCTTC

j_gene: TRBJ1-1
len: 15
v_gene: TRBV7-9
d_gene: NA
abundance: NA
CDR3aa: CASSLFRPQNTEAFF
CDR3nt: TGTGCCAGCAGCTTATTTCGGCCCCAGAACACTGAAGCTTTCTTT

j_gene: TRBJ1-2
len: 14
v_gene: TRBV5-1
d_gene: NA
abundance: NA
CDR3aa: CASSLVAGEGGYTF
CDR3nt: TGCGCCAGCAGCTTGGTCGCAGGAGAAGGGGGCTACACCTTC

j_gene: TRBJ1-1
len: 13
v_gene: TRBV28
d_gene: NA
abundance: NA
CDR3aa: CASIQQKATEAFF
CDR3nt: TGTGCCAGCATCCAACAAAAGGCGACAGAAGCTTTCTTT